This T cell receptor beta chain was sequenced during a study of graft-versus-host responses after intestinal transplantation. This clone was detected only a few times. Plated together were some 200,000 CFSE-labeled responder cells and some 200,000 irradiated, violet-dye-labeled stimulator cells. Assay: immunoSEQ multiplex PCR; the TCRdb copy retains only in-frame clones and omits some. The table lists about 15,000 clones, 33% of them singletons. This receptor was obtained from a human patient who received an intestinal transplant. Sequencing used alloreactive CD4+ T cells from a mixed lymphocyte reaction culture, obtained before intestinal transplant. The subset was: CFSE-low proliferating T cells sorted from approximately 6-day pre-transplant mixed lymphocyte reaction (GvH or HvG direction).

The DNA of the CDR3 is TGTGCCAGCAGCTTAAGACTGAACACTGAAGCTTTCTTT. It encodes CASSLRLNTEAFF. V gene TRBV7-3 combines with J gene TRBJ1-1; D remains ambiguous. Germline-derived CDR1 and CDR2 are SGHTA and FQGTGA. The CDR3 is made up of 13 amino acids. Trimming left V 1 base short and J 0 bases short, with 3 bases between.